The clone carrying this T cell receptor (beta chain) showed up just a few times. Its antigen remains unknown. These data belong to a study of early T cells in non-severe SARS-CoV-2 infection. TCRdb reprocessed the 5' RACE reads via MiXCR and lists one record per CDR3 protein. The sample includes roughly 83,000 distinct CDR3 sequences, about 12% of them seen just once. The germline V gene has CDR1 SGHDN and CDR2 FVKESK. V was shortened by 4 bases and J by 4 bases, with 10 bases between the two germline ends. This CDR3 contains 13 residues. General study results and limits: Matching with VDJdb favored anti-spike CD8 responses (missing private and CD4 specificities).

The genes are TRBV14 and TRBJ1-2; D gene ambiguous. This specimen consisted of whole blood, obtained at baseline. The TCR originated in an adult who was a healthcare worker with PCR-confirmed SARS-CoV-2 infection or an uninfected control (not recorded which). Here the CDR3 DNA reads TGTGCCAGCAGCCCTGACAACAGCTATGGCTACACCTTC. This codes for CASSPDNSYGYTF.